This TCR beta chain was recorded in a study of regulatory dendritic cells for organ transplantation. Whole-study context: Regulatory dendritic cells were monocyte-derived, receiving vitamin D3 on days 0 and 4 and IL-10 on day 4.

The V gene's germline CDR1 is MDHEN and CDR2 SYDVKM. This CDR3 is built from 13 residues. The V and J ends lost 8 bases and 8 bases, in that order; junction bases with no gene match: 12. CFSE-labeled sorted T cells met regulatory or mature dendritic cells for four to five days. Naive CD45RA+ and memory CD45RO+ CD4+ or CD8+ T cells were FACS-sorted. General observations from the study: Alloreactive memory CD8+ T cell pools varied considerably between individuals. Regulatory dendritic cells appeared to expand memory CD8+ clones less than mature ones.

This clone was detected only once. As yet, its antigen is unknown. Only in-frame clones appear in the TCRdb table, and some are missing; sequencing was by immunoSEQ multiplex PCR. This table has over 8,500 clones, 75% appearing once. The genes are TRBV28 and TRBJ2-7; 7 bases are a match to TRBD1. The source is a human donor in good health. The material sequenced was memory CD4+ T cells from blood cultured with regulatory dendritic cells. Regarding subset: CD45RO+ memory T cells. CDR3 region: CASLRDSPHQQYF. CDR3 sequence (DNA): TGTGCCAGCCTCCGGGACAGTCCCCACCAGCAGTACTTC.